Detailed here is one T cell receptor (beta chain). This sample was taken from a study of blood T cell repertoires in COVID-19. J lost 3 bases, V lost 5 bases, and 5 bases had no gene match. The CDR3 sequence is 14 residues long. Germline-derived CDR1 and CDR2 are LNHDA and SQIVND (reference sequence). Per the study methods: Amplifying reference gene primers gave estimates of nucleated cell counts. The table came from immunoSEQ multiplex PCR; TCRdb's copy has only in-frame clones and leaves some out. Clone size and V and J calls were adopted from that table, with D and trimming inferred from the DNA. The data show 200,000 or so clones, 80% to 90% seen once.

Sequenced input: peripheral blood. This receptor was obtained from a woman aged 80 or over with acute or convalescent COVID-19. The chain is built from TRBV19 and TRBJ1-2; TRBD1 matches at 8 bases. The CDR3 DNA is TGTGCCAGTAGTCCCAGGGGGCAGGACTATGGCTACACCTTC. Encoded protein: CASSPRGQDYGYTF.